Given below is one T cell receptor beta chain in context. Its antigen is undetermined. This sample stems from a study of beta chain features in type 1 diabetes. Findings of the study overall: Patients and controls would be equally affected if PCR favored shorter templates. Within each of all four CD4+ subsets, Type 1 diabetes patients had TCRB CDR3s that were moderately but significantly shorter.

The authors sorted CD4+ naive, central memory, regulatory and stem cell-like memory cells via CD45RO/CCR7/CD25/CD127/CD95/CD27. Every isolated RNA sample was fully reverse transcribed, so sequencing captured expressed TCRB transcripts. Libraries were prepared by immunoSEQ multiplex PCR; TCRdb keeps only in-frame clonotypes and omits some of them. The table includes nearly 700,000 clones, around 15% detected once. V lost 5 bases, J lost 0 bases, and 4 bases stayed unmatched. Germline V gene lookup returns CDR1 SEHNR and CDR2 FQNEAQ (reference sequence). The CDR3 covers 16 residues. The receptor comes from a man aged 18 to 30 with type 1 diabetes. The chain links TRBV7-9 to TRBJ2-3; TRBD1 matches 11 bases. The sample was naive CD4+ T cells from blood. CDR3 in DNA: TGTGCCAGCAGCCCTGGGACAGGGGGTAGCACAGATACGCAGTATTTT. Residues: CASSPGTGGSTDTQYF.